What follows describes a single T cell receptor (beta chain). The antigen remains undetermined. Per germline, CDR1 SGHDT and CDR2 YYEEEE. The CDR3 contains 15 residues. V was cut by 4 bases and J by 5 bases, with 17 bases left in between. The method was immunoSEQ multiplex PCR; TCRdb's version includes in-frame clones alone and lacks a portion of them. The sample includes thousands of clones, approximately 70% of them seen just once. This specimen comes from a study of immune evolution from preneoplasia to lung adenocarcinoma. Overall study findings and caveats: From normal lung to invasive adenocarcinoma, top clone frequencies appeared to decrease.

This chain uses TRBV5-6 with TRBJ2-3; weak D call: TRBD2 (5 bases). The source is an older person with lung adenocarcinoma. Sample: FFPE adjacent normal lung tissue. This chain's CDR3 is CASSPILSGLDTQYF. As DNA, the CDR3 is TGTGCCAGCAGCCCCATCCTGAGCGGTCTAGATACGCAGTATTTT.